These 9 T cell receptor beta chains were all obtained from the same sample, sequenced in a study of blood T cell repertoires in COVID-19. The data were produced by immunoSEQ multiplex PCR, yet TCRdb's version contains in-frame clones alone and is incomplete. The sample consists of approximately 170,000 clones, about four fifths of them appearing once. The sample was PBMCs or T cells enriched from blood (not recorded which). The receptors derive from a man in his forties or fifties who had recovered from COVID-19.

The chain combines TRBV30 with TRBJ2-7; weak D call: TRBD2 (6 bases). Germline CDR1 reads GTSNPN; CDR2 reads SVGIG (reference sequence). V was shortened by 4 bases and J by 2 bases, with 18 bases between the two germline ends. This CDR3 comprises 15 residues. The CDR3 nucleotides read TGTGCCTGGAAGCTTCGTAGGCGGGGAACCTACGAGCAGTACTTC. This encodes CAWKLRRRGTYEQYF.

This chain links TRBV29-1 with TRBJ1-5; D is perhaps TRBD1 (6 bases). The germline gives CDR1 SQVTM, CDR2 ANQGSEA. Trimming stripped 7 bases from V and 3 bases from J, with 13 bases between. This CDR3 is built from 13 residues. The CDR3 sequence is CSARQAFNQPQHF. CDR3 DNA sequence: TGCAGCGCCCGACAGGCCTTCAATCAGCCCCAGCATTTT.

The gene calls are TRBV7-3 and TRBJ2-6, with D perhaps TRBD2 (6 bases). The CDR3 contains 18 residues. V shed 1 base and J shed 1 base, with 14 bases lying between them. The germline V gene has CDR1 SGHTA and CDR2 FQGTGA. The CDR3 nucleotides read TGTGCCAGCAGCTTAATCGGGGGTTGGATTTCTGGGGCCAACGTCCTGACTTTC. Protein sequence: CASSLIGGWISGANVLTF.

CDR3 sequence reads: CASSQKQGDTEAFF. As DNA, the CDR3 is TGTGCCAGCTCACAAAAACAGGGGGACACTGAAGCTTTCTTT. The chain employs TRBV18 and TRBJ1-1; 8 bases fit TRBD1. Germline V gene data show CDR1 as KGHSH and CDR2 as LQKENI. V trimming: 4 bases; J trimming: 3 bases; junction bases outside the gene matches: 4. The CDR3 is 14 residues long.

The chain is built from TRBV5-1 and TRBJ2-7; D might be TRBD2 (6 bases). V was trimmed by 2 bases and J by 6 bases, leaving 9 bases between them. CDR3 length: 12 amino acids. Germline V gene sequence: CDR1 SGHRS, CDR2 YFSETQ. CDR3 loop: CASSFLGGEQYF. In DNA form, the CDR3 reads TGCGCCAGCAGCTTTCTGGGGGGCGAGCAGTACTTC.

J is TRBJ1-5 and V is TRBV19; 7 bases line up with TRBD1. The CDR3 consists of 15 residues. V was pared by 4 bases and J by 0 bases, with 3 bases of the junction left unmatched. Germline lookup yields CDR1 LNHDA and CDR2 SQIVND (reference sequence). CDR3 protein: CASSTRQGSNQPQHF. For the CDR3, the DNA is TGTGCCAGTAGTACCCGACAGGGTAGCAATCAGCCCCAGCATTTT.

Here the CDR3 reads CASSQGQGVSYGYTF. The DNA for the CDR3 is TGTGCCAGCAGTCAGGGACAGGGAGTAAGCTATGGCTACACCTTC. The chain recombines TRBV6-5 with TRBJ1-2; 9 nucleotides match TRBD1. Losses at the gene ends were 5 bases for V and 4 bases for J; bases not matched to a gene: 8. From germline, CDR1 is MNHEY and CDR2 SVGAGI. The CDR3 consists of 15 residues.

The V gene is TRBV19, the J gene TRBJ2-5, with D possibly matching TRBD2 (5 bases). V shed 10 bases and J shed 7 bases, with 13 bases lying between them. CDR3 size: 11 residues. Germline-derived CDR1 and CDR2 are LNHDA and SQIVND (reference sequence). The CDR3 sequence: CATEGLGTQYF. Here the CDR3 DNA reads TGTGCCACCGAGGGTTTGGGGACCCAGTACTTC.

This chain uses TRBV6-5 with TRBJ1-5, with a tentative D call TRBD1 (6 bases). The CDR3 contains 15 residues. The V end lost 5 bases, the J end lost 2 bases, and 13 bases lay between the germline ends. CDR1 and CDR2 (germline): MNHEY, SVGAGI. The CDR3 is CASSPGESRNQPQHF. DNA of the CDR3: TGTGCCAGCAGTCCAGGGGAATCACGCAATCAGCCCCAGCATTTT.